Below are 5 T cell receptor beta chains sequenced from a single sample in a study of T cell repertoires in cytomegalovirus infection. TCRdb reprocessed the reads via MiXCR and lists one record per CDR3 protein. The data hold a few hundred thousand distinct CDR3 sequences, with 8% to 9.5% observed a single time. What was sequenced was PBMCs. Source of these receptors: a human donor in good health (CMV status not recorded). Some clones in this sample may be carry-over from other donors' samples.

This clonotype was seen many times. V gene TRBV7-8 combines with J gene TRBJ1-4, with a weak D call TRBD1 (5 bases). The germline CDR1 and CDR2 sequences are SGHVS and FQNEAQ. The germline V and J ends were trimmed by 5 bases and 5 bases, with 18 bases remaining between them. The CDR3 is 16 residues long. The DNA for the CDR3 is TGTGCCAGCAGCAATAGGACGTGGGGCCCGAATGAAAAACTGTTTTTT. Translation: CASSNRTWGPNEKLFF.

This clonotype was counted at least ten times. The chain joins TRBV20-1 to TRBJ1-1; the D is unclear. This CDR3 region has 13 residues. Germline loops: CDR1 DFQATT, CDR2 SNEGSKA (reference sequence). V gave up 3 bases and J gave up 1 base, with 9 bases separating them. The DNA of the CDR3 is TGCAGTGCTAGGACATGGGCGAACACTGAAGCTTTCTTT. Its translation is CSARTWANTEAFF.

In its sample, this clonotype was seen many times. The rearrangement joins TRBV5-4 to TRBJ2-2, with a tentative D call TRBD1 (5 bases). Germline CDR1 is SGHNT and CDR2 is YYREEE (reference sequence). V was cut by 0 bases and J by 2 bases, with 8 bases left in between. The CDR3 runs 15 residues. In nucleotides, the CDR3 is TGTGCCAGCAGCTTGGACAGGCGAAACACCGGGGAGCTGTTTTTT. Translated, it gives CASSLDRRNTGELFF.

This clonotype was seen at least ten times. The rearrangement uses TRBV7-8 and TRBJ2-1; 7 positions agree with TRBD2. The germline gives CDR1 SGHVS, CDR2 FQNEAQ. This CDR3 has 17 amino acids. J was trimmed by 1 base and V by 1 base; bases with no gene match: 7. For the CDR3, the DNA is TGTGCCAGCAGCTTAGATCACCCAGCGGGGTCCTACAATGAGCAGTTCTTC. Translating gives CASSLDHPAGSYNEQFF.

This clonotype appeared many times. CDR3 nucleotide sequence: TGTGCCAGCAGCTTAGAGGGCAGGGCAGCTAACGGCTACACCTTC. Translation gives CASSLEGRAANGYTF. The V gene is TRBV7-2, the J gene TRBJ1-2, with a weak D call TRBD1 (5 bases). V was shortened by 1 base and J by 8 bases, with 17 bases between the two germline ends. In germline, CDR1 is SGHTA, CDR2 FQGNSA. This CDR3 region has 15 residues.